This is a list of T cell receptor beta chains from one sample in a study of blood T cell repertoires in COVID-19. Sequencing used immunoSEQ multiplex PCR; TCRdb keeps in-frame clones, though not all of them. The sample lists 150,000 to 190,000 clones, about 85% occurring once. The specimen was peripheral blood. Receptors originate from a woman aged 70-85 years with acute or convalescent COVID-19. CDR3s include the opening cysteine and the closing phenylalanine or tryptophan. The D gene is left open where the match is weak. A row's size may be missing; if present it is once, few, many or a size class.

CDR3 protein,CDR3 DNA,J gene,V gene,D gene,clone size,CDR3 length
CSASPGRKTEAFF,TGCAGTGCTAGTCCAGGGAGGAAAACTGAAGCTTTCTTT,TRBJ1-1,TRBV20-1,NA,NA,13
CASSHHSGGINTGELFF,TGTGCCAGCAGTCATCATAGCGGGGGAATTAACACCGGGGAGCTGTTTTTT,TRBJ2-2,TRBV2,TRBD2,NA,17
CASSLDGGGSPLHF,TGTGCCAGCAGCTTAGATGGGGGAGGTTCACCCCTCCACTTT,TRBJ1-6,TRBV7-9,NA,NA,14
CASSDPRGKETQYF,TGCGCCAGCAGCGACCCGCGGGGGAAAGAGACCCAGTACTTC,TRBJ2-5,TRBV5-1,TRBD2,NA,14
CASSLDRGMNTEAFF,TGTGCCAGCAGCTTAGATAGGGGCATGAACACTGAAGCTTTCTTT,TRBJ1-1,TRBV7-9,NA,NA,15
CASSYKSPGLAGAWGNEQFF,TGTGCCAGCAGCTACAAGAGTCCGGGACTAGCGGGGGCCTGGGGAAATGAGCAGTTCTTC,TRBJ2-1,TRBV6-6,TRBD2,NA,20
CASSLLDRLNTEAFF,TGTGCCAGCAGCTTATTGGACAGGTTGAACACTGAAGCTTTCTTT,TRBJ1-1,TRBV7-9,TRBD1,once,15
CASSAQGQTAFF,TGTGCCAGCAGCGCCCAGGGGCAAACAGCTTTCTTT,TRBJ1-1,TRBV3-1/TRBV3-2,NA,NA,12
CASWAPGQTLSNYGYTF,TGCGCCAGTTGGGCCCCGGGACAGACTTTGTCTAACTATGGCTACACCTTC,TRBJ1-2,TRBV4-1,TRBD1,NA,17
CASSEGRGPYNEQFF,TGTGCCAGCAGTGAAGGGCGGGGGCCCTACAATGAGCAGTTCTTC,TRBJ2-1,TRBV25-1,NA,NA,15
CASSLDPGTGDGFYGYTF,TGTGCCAGCAGCTTAGATCCCGGGACAGGGGACGGATTCTATGGCTACACCTTC,TRBJ1-2,TRBV11-2,TRBD1,NA,18
CASSQIGTDTQYF,TGTGCCAGCAGCCAAATCGGCACAGATACGCAGTATTTT,TRBJ2-3,TRBV3-1/TRBV3-2,NA,NA,13
CASSQERWAGMNTEAFF,TGCGCCAGCAGCCAAGAGAGGTGGGCAGGGATGAACACTGAAGCTTTCTTT,TRBJ1-1,TRBV4-3,NA,NA,17
CASSPNTGTDTQYF,TGTGCCAGCAGCCCGAACACAGGCACAGATACGCAGTATTTT,TRBJ2-3,TRBV9,NA,NA,14
CASSSLSTDTQYF,TGTGCCAGTAGTAGTCTTAGCACAGATACGCAGTATTTT,TRBJ2-3,TRBV19,NA,NA,13
CASGKPGANVLTF,TGTGCCAGCGGTAAGCCTGGGGCCAACGTCCTGACTTTC,TRBJ2-6,TRBV25-1,NA,NA,13
CASSGRGGYGYTF,TGTGCCAGCAGCGGAAGGGGGGGCTATGGCTACACCTTC,TRBJ1-2,TRBV7-2,NA,NA,13
CASSLSWEGSGPQHF,TGTGCCAGCAGCTTATCTTGGGAGGGTTCTGGGCCCCAGCATTTT,TRBJ1-5,TRBV11-2,NA,NA,15
CASSLAKRTGRTEAFF,TGTGCCAGCAGCTTGGCTAAACGGACAGGGAGGACTGAAGCTTTCTTT,TRBJ1-1,TRBV5-8,TRBD1,NA,16
CSVEKGQGYNEQFF,TGCAGCGTTGAAAAGGGACAGGGGTACAATGAGCAGTTCTTC,TRBJ2-1,TRBV29-1,TRBD1,NA,14
CASSPRRSLAGADTQYF,TGTGCCAGCAGCCCCCGCCGAAGCCTAGCGGGGGCAGATACGCAGTATTTT,TRBJ2-3,TRBV3-1/TRBV3-2,TRBD2,NA,17
CASSLLTGSYEQYF,TGCGCCAGCAGCTTACTGACAGGGTCCTACGAGCAGTACTTC,TRBJ2-7,TRBV5-1,TRBD1,NA,14
CASSDSGVGLYNEQFF,TGTGCCAGCAGTGATTCAGGGGTGGGTCTCTACAATGAGCAGTTCTTC,TRBJ2-1,TRBV2,NA,NA,16
CASSEQSYNEQFF,TGTGCCAGCAGTGAACAGTCCTACAATGAGCAGTTCTTC,TRBJ2-1,TRBV6-1,NA,NA,13
CASSPGTGVYEQYF,TGTGCCAGCTCACCGGGGACAGGGGTCTACGAGCAGTACTTC,TRBJ2-7,TRBV18,TRBD1,NA,14
CASSLQGQFGEKLFF,TGTGCCAGCAGCCTCCAAGGACAGTTTGGGGAAAAACTGTTTTTT,TRBJ1-4,TRBV7-6,NA,NA,15
CASSPIRDRAETRGELFF,TGCGCCAGCAGTCCGATCCGGGACAGGGCAGAAACCCGCGGGGAGCTGTTTTTT,TRBJ2-2,TRBV23-1,TRBD1,NA,18
CASREQGRTMNTEAFF,TGTGCCAGCAGAGAACAGGGTAGAACAATGAACACTGAAGCTTTCTTT,TRBJ1-1,TRBV7-8,NA,NA,16
CASSHQRVSGGATQYF,TGTGCCAGCAGCCACCAGAGGGTTAGCGGGGGGGCCACCCAGTACTTC,TRBJ2-5,TRBV3-1/TRBV3-2,TRBD2,NA,16
CASSPWRDRRTEAFF,TGTGCCAGCAGCCCCTGGCGGGACAGGAGGACTGAAGCTTTCTTT,TRBJ1-1,TRBV27,TRBD1,NA,15
CASSLGHLRTDTQYF,TGTGCCAGCAGCCTGGGACATCTGAGGACAGATACGCAGTATTTT,TRBJ2-3,TRBV3-1/TRBV3-2,NA,once,15
CASSLQQPGTDTQYF,TGCGCCAGCAGCTTGCAACAGCCCGGCACAGATACGCAGTATTTT,TRBJ2-3,TRBV5-1,NA,NA,15
CASSTGTGGHGYTF,TGTGCCAGCAGTACCGGGACAGGGGGCCATGGCTACACCTTC,TRBJ1-2,TRBV28,TRBD1,NA,14
CASSLGFEGAGEKLFF,TGTGCCAGCAGCTTGGGGTTCGAGGGGGCTGGAGAAAAACTGTTTTTT,TRBJ1-4,TRBV7-9,TRBD1,NA,16
CASSAPGIETQYF,TGTGCCAGCAGTGCCCCGGGTATAGAGACCCAGTACTTC,TRBJ2-5,TRBV28,NA,NA,13
CASSLPGSGYTF,TGTGCCAGCAGCCTTCCAGGATCTGGCTACACCTTC,TRBJ1-2,TRBV11-3,NA,NA,12
CASSPWTGGFSGTDTQYF,TGTGCCAGCAGCCCCTGGACAGGGGGCTTTTCAGGCACAGATACGCAGTATTTT,TRBJ2-3,TRBV13,TRBD1,NA,18
CASSSPSGWNTGELFF,TGTGCCAGCAGTTCCCCGAGCGGGTGGAACACCGGGGAGCTGTTTTTT,TRBJ2-2,TRBV6-6,NA,few,16
CASSFSGRGRSGANVLTF,TGTGCCAGCAGTTTCTCGGGAAGGGGGCGGTCTGGGGCCAACGTCCTGACTTTC,TRBJ2-6,TRBV27,TRBD1,NA,18
CASSYSTVGSPLHF,TGTGCCAGCAGTTACTCGACAGTCGGTTCACCCCTCCACTTT,TRBJ1-6,TRBV6-5,NA,NA,14
CASSYRDRSEAFF,TGTGCCAGCAGTTACCGTGACAGGTCTGAAGCTTTCTTT,TRBJ1-1,TRBV6-5,NA,once,13
CASSRDRGNSPLHF,TGTGCCAGCAGCCGGGACAGGGGCAATTCACCCCTCCACTTT,TRBJ1-6,TRBV7-9,TRBD1,NA,14
CASSIVGGLDNSPLHF,TGTGCCAGTAGTATAGTCGGAGGACTCGATAATTCACCCCTCCACTTT,TRBJ1-6,TRBV19,NA,NA,16
CASSIGDRESPQHF,TGTGCCAGTAGTATCGGTGACAGGGAAAGTCCCCAGCATTTT,TRBJ1-5,TRBV19,TRBD1,NA,14
CASRQGVEAFF,TGTGCCAGCAGGCAGGGTGTTGAAGCTTTCTTT,TRBJ1-1,TRBV6-5,NA,NA,11
CASSQTATNEKLFF,TGTGCCAGCAGCCAAACAGCTACTAATGAAAAACTGTTTTTT,TRBJ1-4,TRBV2,NA,NA,14
CAISESWGQNNSPLHF,TGTGCCATCAGTGAGTCGTGGGGACAAAATAATTCACCCCTCCACTTT,TRBJ1-6,TRBV10-3,NA,few,16
CASSKLLRASSYNSPLHF,TGTGCCAGCAGCAAACTCCTGAGGGCAAGCTCCTATAATTCACCCCTCCACTTT,TRBJ1-6,TRBV21-1,NA,NA,18
CASSAGTGLAGNTIYF,TGTGCCAGCAGCGCCGGGACAGGGTTAGCTGGAAACACCATATATTTT,TRBJ1-3,TRBV5-5,TRBD1,once,16
CASSLQGTGELFF,TGCGCCAGCAGCCTCCAGGGAACCGGGGAGCTGTTTTTT,TRBJ2-2,TRBV5-1,NA,NA,13
CASSLDFGTGSREAFF,TGCGCCAGCAGCTTGGACTTCGGGACAGGGTCCCGTGAAGCTTTCTTT,TRBJ1-1,TRBV5-1,TRBD1,NA,16
CASSKVTGVETQYF,TGTGCCAGCAGCAAAGTAACAGGGGTGGAGACCCAGTACTTC,TRBJ2-5,TRBV21-1,NA,NA,14
CASSQVMVAGSLPSSYEQYF,TGTGCCAGCAGCCAAGTGATGGTAGCGGGGTCCCTACCGAGCTCCTACGAGCAGTACTTC,TRBJ2-7,TRBV4-2,TRBD2,NA,20
CASSLTGTGATEAFF,TGTGCCAGCAGCTTAACCGGGACAGGGGCCACTGAAGCTTTCTTT,TRBJ1-1,TRBV7-6,TRBD1,few,15